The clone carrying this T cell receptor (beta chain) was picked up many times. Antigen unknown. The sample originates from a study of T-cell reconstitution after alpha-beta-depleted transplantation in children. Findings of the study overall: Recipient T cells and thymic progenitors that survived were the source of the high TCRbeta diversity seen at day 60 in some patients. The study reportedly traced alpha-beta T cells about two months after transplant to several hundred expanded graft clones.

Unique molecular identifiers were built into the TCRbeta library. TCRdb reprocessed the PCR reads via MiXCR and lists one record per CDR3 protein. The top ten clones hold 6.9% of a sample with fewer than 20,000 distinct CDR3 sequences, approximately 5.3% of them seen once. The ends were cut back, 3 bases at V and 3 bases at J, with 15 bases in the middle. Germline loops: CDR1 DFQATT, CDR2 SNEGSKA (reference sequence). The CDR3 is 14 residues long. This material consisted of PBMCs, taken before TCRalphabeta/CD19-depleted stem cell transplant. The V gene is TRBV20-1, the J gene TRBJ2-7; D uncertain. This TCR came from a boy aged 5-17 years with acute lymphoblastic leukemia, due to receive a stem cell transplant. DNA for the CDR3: TGCAGTGCTAGGGTTCGGGCGAAGGTCTACGAGCAGTACTTC. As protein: CSARVRAKVYEQYF.